The 16 T cell receptor beta chains in this list originate from one sample, sequenced in a study of cytomegalovirus exposure and HLA in healthy donors (dated by TCRdb to 2015 to 2018). Library creation used the immunoSEQ multiplex PCR assay. For the multiplex PCR, a mixture combining 60 forward primers for TCR Vbeta segments and 13 reverse primers for TCR Jbeta segments was used. Sourced from immuneACCESS, this table was stored by TCRdb with only in-frame sequences that have V and J called. A share of the clones is absent; for the studies checked, an unresolved V gene accounts for under half, and the remainder has no known explanation. For this sample there are about 150,000 clones; around 80% appear just once. Around 6.1% of the sample is taken by the ten largest. Sequenced: PBMCs. The receptors originated from a young man in good health and CMV-seropositive.

V gene TRBV30 combines with J gene TRBJ2-2; D unclear. This CDR3 contains 15 residues. Trimming took 5 bases from V and 6 from J, leaving 19 bases between them. Germline CDR1 and CDR2: GTSNPN and SVGIG (reference sequence). CDR3 region: CAWAPESLNPGELFF. CDR3 nucleotides: TGTGCCTGGGCGCCGGAGAGTTTAAATCCCGGGGAGCTGTTTTTT.

This clone was counted only a few times. The gene calls are TRBV19 and TRBJ1-2, with 11 nucleotides matching TRBD1. The V and J ends lost 7 bases and 1 base, in that order; junction bases with no gene match: 8. The CDR3 is 16 residues long. Germline lookup yields CDR1 LNHDA and CDR2 SQIVND (reference sequence). The CDR3 DNA reads TGTGCCAGTACCCGGGACAGGGGGAATAGTAACTATGGCTACACCTTC. It encodes CASTRDRGNSNYGYTF. The full variable domain, completed using reference TRBV19 and TRBJ1-2, is DGGITQSPKYLFRKEGQNVTLSCEQNLNHDAMYWYRQDPGQGLRLIYYSQIVNDFQKGDIAEGYSVSREKKESFPLTVTSAQKNPTAFYLCASTRDRGNSNYGYTFGSGTRLTVV.

V and J are TRBV7-2 and TRBJ2-7, with 10 bases identical to TRBD2. Unmatched junction bases numbered 5, after V lost 4 bases and J lost 2 bases. Germline CDR1 reads SGHTA; CDR2 reads FQGNSA. The CDR3 sequence is 15 residues long. CDR3 sequence: CASSSGLALAYEQYF. As DNA, the CDR3 is TGTGCCAGCAGCTCGGGACTAGCGCTGGCCTACGAGCAGTACTTC.

The genes are TRBV11-2 and TRBJ1-6; 7 bases fit TRBD1. The CDR3 has 16 residues. Losses at the gene ends were 1 base for V and 3 bases for J; bases not matched to a gene: 3. Germline CDR1 SGHAT, CDR2 FQNNGV. CDR3 in DNA: TGTGCCAGCAGCTTAGGATGGACAGGCTATAATTCACCCCTCCACTTT. Protein: CASSLGWTGYNSPLHF.

The CDR3 is CASSPTGTRYEQYF. In DNA, the CDR3 is TGTGCCAGCAGTCCGACAGGGACGCGCTACGAGCAGTACTTC. V and J are TRBV7-2 and TRBJ2-7, with 7 bases aligning to TRBD1. CDR3 length: 14 amino acids. CDR1 and CDR2 (germline): SGHTA, FQGNSA. The V segment lost 6 bases and the J segment 3 bases; nucleotides outside the gene matches: 8.

This clone was picked up one time. The chain joins TRBV7-9 to TRBJ2-3; TRBD2 matches at 12 bases. The CDR3 runs to 17 residues. V shed 5 bases and J 2 bases; nucleotides not matched to a gene: 8. Germline CDR1 is SEHNR and CDR2 is FQNEAQ (reference sequence). The CDR3 is CASSPRTSGVNTDTQYF. The DNA of the CDR3 is TGTGCCAGCAGCCCCCGGACTAGCGGGGTGAACACAGATACGCAGTATTTT. Supplemented by reference TRBV7-9 and TRBJ2-3, the full variable domain reads DTGVSQNPRHKITKRGQNVTFRCDPISEHNRLYWYRQTLGQGPEFLTYFQNEAQLEKSRLLSDRFSAERPKGSFSTLEIQRTEQGDSAMYLCASSPRTSGVNTDTQYFGPGTRLTVL.

This clone is a singleton in its sample. This chain's CDR3 is CASNPFGGGPDTQYF. In nucleotides, the CDR3 is TGTGCCAGCAACCCTTTCGGCGGGGGGCCGGATACGCAGTATTTT. V and J are TRBV9 and TRBJ2-3; 8 bases are shared with TRBD2. Looked up from germline, CDR1 is SGDLS and CDR2 is YYNGEE. After removal of 6 bases from V and 6 bases from J, the junction contained 12 bases not matched to a gene. The CDR3 covers 15 residues.

The rearrangement joins TRBV2 to TRBJ2-1; 9 positions match TRBD1. Germline-derived CDR1 and CDR2 are SNHLY and FYNNEI. Germline trimming cut 6 bases from V and 3 bases from J; bases unmatched to any gene: 9. The CDR3 has 16 amino acids. CDR3 in amino acids: CASRDETGGVYNEQFF. CDR3 DNA sequence: TGTGCCAGCAGGGACGAGACAGGGGGAGTCTACAATGAGCAGTTCTTC.

The chain employs TRBV19 and TRBJ2-7; 7 bases are shared with TRBD2. V trimming: 1 base; J trimming: 4 bases; junction bases outside the gene matches: 7. The CDR3 length is 15 residues. The germline V gene encodes CDR1 LNHDA and CDR2 SQIVND (reference sequence). In nucleotides, the CDR3 is TGTGCCAGTAGTATAGGGGCTAGCGGATTTTACGAGCAGTACTTC. Translating gives CASSIGASGFYEQYF.

The chain uses TRBV15 and TRBJ2-2, with 10 nucleotides matching TRBD2. This CDR3 has 17 residues. Trimming took 7 bases from V and 3 from J; bases not matched to a gene: 11. Germline V gene sequence: CDR1 LNHNV, CDR2 YYDKDF (reference sequence). The CDR3 nucleotides read TGTGCCACCACCAGGAGCGGGAGGGCCGCGTACACCGGGGAGCTGTTTTTT. Protein: CATTRSGRAAYTGELFF.

The chain couples TRBV7-2 to TRBJ2-7; TRBD1 aligns across 9 bases. This CDR3 has 14 amino acids. The J segment lost 4 bases and the V segment lost 5 bases, leaving 6 bases of the junction unmatched. Germline V gene lookup returns CDR1 SGHTA and CDR2 FQGNSA. CDR3 DNA: TGTGCCAGCAGCCCGCGACAGGGGGTTTACGAGCAGTACTTC. Translating it yields CASSPRQGVYEQYF.

V gene TRBV11-2 combines with J gene TRBJ2-5, with a possible D match to TRBD1 (6 bases). This CDR3 is built from 15 residues. Germline CDR1 reads SGHAT; CDR2 reads FQNNGV. Between the trimmed V and J ends, which lost 4 bases and 3 bases, there was a span of 15 bases. The CDR3 loop reads CASSSYRDTEETQYF. CDR3 in DNA: TGTGCCAGCAGCTCATACAGGGATACCGAAGAGACCCAGTACTTC.

The chain links TRBV19 to TRBJ1-5; D is possibly TRBD1 (6 bases). Trimming cost V 2 bases and J 2 bases, with 10 bases left between them. The CDR3 has 15 residues. Germline-derived CDR1 and CDR2 are LNHDA and SQIVND (reference sequence). CDR3 region: CASSITGLGNQPQHF. The CDR3 DNA reads as TGTGCCAGTAGTATAACAGGGCTCGGCAATCAGCCCCAGCATTTT. The full variable domain, rest sourced from reference TRBV19 and TRBJ1-5, is DGGITQSPKYLFRKEGQNVTLSCEQNLNHDAMYWYRQDPGQGLRLIYYSQIVNDFQKGDIAEGYSVSREKKESFPLTVTSAQKNPTAFYLCASSITGLGNQPQHFGDGTRLSIL.

J is TRBJ1-2 and V is TRBV2, with 9 bases identical to TRBD1. The V segment lost 6 bases and the J segment 4 bases; nucleotides outside the gene matches: 9. This CDR3 has 15 residues. CDR1 is SNHLY and CDR2 is FYNNEI in the germline V gene. CDR3 protein: CASSRTGQGPYGYTF. CDR3 in DNA: TGTGCCAGCAGCCGTACGGGACAGGGCCCCTATGGCTACACCTTC.

The rearrangement uses TRBV28 and TRBJ1-5, with D unresolved. This CDR3 comprises 14 residues. The V and J ends lost 3 bases and 2 bases respectively, with 8 bases between them. Germline V gene data show CDR1 as MDHEN and CDR2 as SYDVKM. The CDR3 region has the DNA TGTGCCAGCAGTTTCGGGAACGGCAATCAGCCCCAGCATTTT. Translating it yields CASSFGNGNQPQHF.

The genes are TRBV5-1 and TRBJ2-7, with 12 bases lining up with TRBD2. V lost 6 bases, J lost 2 bases, and 6 bases stayed unmatched. Per the germline V gene, CDR1 is SGHRS and CDR2 is YFSETQ. CDR3 length: 15 amino acids. CDR3 protein: CASTPTSGRTYEQYF. For the CDR3, the DNA is TGCGCCAGCACACCAACTAGCGGGAGGACCTACGAGCAGTACTTC.